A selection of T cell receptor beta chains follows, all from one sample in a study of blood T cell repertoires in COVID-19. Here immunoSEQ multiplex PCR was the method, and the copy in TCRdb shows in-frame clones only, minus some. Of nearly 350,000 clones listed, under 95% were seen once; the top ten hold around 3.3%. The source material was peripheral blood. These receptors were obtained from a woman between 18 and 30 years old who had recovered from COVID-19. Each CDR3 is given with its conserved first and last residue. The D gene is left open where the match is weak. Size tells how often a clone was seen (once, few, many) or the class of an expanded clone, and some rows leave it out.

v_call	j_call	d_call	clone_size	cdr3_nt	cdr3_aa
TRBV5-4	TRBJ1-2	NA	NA	TGTGCCAGCAGCTTGTACAGCTCTACCTGGTATGGCTACACCTTC	CASSLYSSTWYGYTF
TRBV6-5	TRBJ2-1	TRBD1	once	TGTGCCACCAGCGACAGGGCGAGAGCATACAATGAGCAGTTCTTC	CATSDRARAYNEQFF
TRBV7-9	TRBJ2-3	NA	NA	TGTGCCAGCAGCTCCCCAATTGAGCGGAGCACAGATACGCAGTATTTT	CASSSPIERSTDTQYF
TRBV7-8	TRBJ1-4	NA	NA	TGTGCCAGCAGCCTACAGGGCGGAACTAATGAAAAACTGTTTTTT	CASSLQGGTNEKLFF
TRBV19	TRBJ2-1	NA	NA	TGTGCCAGTAAAGATAGCGTACGCTCCTACAATGAGCAGTTCTTC	CASKDSVRSYNEQFF
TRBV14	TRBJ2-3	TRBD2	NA	TGTGCCAGCAGCCCAATGAGCGGGAGTAGGGATACGCAGTATTTT	CASSPMSGSRDTQYF
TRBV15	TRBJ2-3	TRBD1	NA	TGTGCCACCAGCAGAGGGGACAGGGGATTGACAGATACGCAGTATTTT	CATSRGDRGLTDTQYF
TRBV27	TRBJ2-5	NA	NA	TGTGCCAGCAGTAGACACAACCAAGAGACCCAGTACTTC	CASSRHNQETQYF
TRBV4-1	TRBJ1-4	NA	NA	TGCGCCAGCAGCCAAGTGGAGGCAACTAATGAAAAACTGTTTTTT	CASSQVEATNEKLFF
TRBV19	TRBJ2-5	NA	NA	TGTGCCAGTAGTCCGCCCCGCGGGACCGGGCAAGAGACCCAGTACTTC	CASSPPRGTGQETQYF
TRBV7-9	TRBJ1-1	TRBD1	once	TGTGCCAGCAGCGCCCCAGGGGGGAACACTGAAGCTTTCTTT	CASSAPGGNTEAFF
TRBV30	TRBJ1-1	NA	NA	TGTGCCTGGAGTGAGGCGGGGACGGGAGACGCTGAAGCTTTCTTT	CAWSEAGTGDAEAFF
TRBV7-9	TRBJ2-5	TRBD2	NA	TGTGCCAGCAGCTTCGGACTAGCGGGAGAGGAGACCCAGTACTTC	CASSFGLAGEETQYF
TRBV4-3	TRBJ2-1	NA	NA	TGCGCCAGCAGCCAAGCGGGGAGGAATGAGCAGTTCTTC	CASSQAGRNEQFF
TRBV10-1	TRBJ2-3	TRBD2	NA	TGCGCCAGCAGTGAGTCCCCTGGACTAGCCACAGATACGCAGTATTTT	CASSESPGLATDTQYF
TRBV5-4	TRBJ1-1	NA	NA	TGTGCCAGCAGCCGAATGTCGGGGAACACTGAAGCTTTCTTT	CASSRMSGNTEAFF
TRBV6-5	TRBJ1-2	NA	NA	TGTGCCAGCAGTTACGGGGGGGCATTTGGCTACACCTTC	CASSYGGAFGYTF
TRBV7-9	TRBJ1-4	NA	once	TGTGCCAGCCAAGGAACAGGAGTAGGTGAAAAACTGTTTTTT	CASQGTGVGEKLFF
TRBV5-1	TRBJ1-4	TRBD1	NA	TGCGCCAGCAGCTTAACAGGGGGCCGGGAGGAAAAACTGTTTTTT	CASSLTGGREEKLFF
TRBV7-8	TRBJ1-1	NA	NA	TGTGCCAGCAGCTTAGAACGGTTGAACACTGAAGCTTTCTTT	CASSLERLNTEAFF
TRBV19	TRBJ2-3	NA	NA	TGTGCCAGTAGTATCACGGCAGGTCGACCAGATACGCAGTATTTT	CASSITAGRPDTQYF
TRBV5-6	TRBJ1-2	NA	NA	TGTGCCAGCAGCTTGGGGAACAGGGCTATTAGTGGCTACACCTTC	CASSLGNRAISGYTF
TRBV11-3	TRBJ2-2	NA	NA	TGTGCCAGCAGCTTAGAATTGACAGGAGGGAACACCGGGGAGCTGTTTTTT	CASSLELTGGNTGELFF
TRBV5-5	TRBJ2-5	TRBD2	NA	TGTGCCAGCAGCTTGCCCCCAGCGGGAGACGAGACCCAGTACTTC	CASSLPPAGDETQYF
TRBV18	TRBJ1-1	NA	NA	TGTGCCAGCTCACCAGGGACATTTGACTCTTCCCCCACTGAAGCTTTCTTT	CASSPGTFDSSPTEAFF
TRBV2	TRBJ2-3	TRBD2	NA	TGTGCCAGCAGGAGACTAGCGGGAGGGGGAACAGATACGCAGTATTTT	CASRRLAGGGTDTQYF
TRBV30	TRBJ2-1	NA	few	TGTGCCTGGACTAGAGCGCCCGATAACTCCTACAATGAGCAGTTCTTC	CAWTRAPDNSYNEQFF
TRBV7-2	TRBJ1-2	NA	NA	TGTGCCAGCAGCTTAGAAGTTTGGAACAGGTGGTCTGGCTACACCTTC	CASSLEVWNRWSGYTF
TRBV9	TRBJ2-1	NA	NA	TGTGCCAGCAGCACCTCTCCTTCGAGGAGCTCCTACAATGAGCAGTTCTTC	CASSTSPSRSSYNEQFF
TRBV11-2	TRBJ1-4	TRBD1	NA	TGTGCCAGCAGCCCCGGGACAGGGGCCAGAAAACTGTTTTTT	CASSPGTGARKLFF
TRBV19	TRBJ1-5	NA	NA	TGTGCCAGTAGTATTAGTTGGCAGGGCCCCCTTAGCAATCAGCCCCAGCATTTT	CASSISWQGPLSNQPQHF
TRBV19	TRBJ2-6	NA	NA	TGTGCCAGTGAACTAGCTGGGGCCAACGTCCTGACTTTC	CASELAGANVLTF
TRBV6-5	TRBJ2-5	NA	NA	TGTGCCAGCAGTTACTCGACTAGAGCGGAAAAGACCCAGTACTTC	CASSYSTRAEKTQYF
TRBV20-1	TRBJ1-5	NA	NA	TGCAGTGCTAGTTGGGGGCAAGGTCAGCCCCAGCATTTT	CSASWGQGQPQHF
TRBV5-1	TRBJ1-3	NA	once	TGCGCCAGCAGCCTGGACAGCATTACTGGAAACACCATATATTTT	CASSLDSITGNTIYF
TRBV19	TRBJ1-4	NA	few	TGTGCCAGTTCTGCGTATGAAAAACTGTTTTTT	CASSAYEKLFF
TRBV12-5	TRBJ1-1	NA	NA	TGTGCTAGTGGTTTGCTCACTAGGGGGGGACTCGGCCAAGCAAGCACTGAAGCTTTCTTT	CASGLLTRGGLGQASTEAFF
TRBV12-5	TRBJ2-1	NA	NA	TGTGCTAGTGGCTACCGGACATTTACCTACAATGAGCAGTTCTTC	CASGYRTFTYNEQFF
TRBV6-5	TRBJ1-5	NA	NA	TGTGCCAGCAGTTACCGGGGAGAGGGACAGCCCCAGCATTTT	CASSYRGEGQPQHF
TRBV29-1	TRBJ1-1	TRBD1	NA	TGCAGCGTTGAAGGTGTGGACAGGGTTAAAGCTTTCTTT	CSVEGVDRVKAFF
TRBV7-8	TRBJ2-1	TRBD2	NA	TGTGCCAGCAGCTTTCTGGCGGGAGGGCCGTCCTCCTACAATGAGCAGTTCTTC	CASSFLAGGPSSYNEQFF
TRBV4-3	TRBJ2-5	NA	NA	TGCGCCAGCAGCCAAGATCATCGCAGTCGGGCCCAGTACTTC	CASSQDHRSRAQYF
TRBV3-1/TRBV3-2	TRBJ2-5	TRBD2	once	TGTGCCAGCAGCCCCCCACGCGGGAGAGAATACCAAGAGACCCAGTACTTC	CASSPPRGREYQETQYF
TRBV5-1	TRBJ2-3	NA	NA	TGCGCCAGCAGCTTCCCTAGCGATACGCAGTATTTT	CASSFPSDTQYF
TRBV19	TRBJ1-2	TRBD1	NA	TGTGCCAGTAGTATAGAGGACAGGCCTAACTATGGCTACACCTTC	CASSIEDRPNYGYTF
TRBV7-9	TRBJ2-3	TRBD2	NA	TGTGCCAGCAGCTTAGGTAGCGGGTTCAGCACAGATACGCAGTATTTT	CASSLGSGFSTDTQYF
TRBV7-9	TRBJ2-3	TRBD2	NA	TGTGCCAGCAGCCCTATAGCGGGGGGAATCACAGATACGCAGTATTTT	CASSPIAGGITDTQYF
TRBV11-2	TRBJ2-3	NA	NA	TGTGCCAGCGCCGGTAGCGGCACGGGAACGCAGTATTTT	CASAGSGTGTQYF